This is a list of T cell receptor beta chains from one sample in a study of blood T cell repertoires in COVID-19. Produced via immunoSEQ multiplex PCR; TCRdb's table is partial and in-frame only. The sample records approximately 200,000 clones, roughly 87% being singletons. The sample was peripheral blood. The receptors were gathered from a man aged 40-49 years with active or convalescent COVID-19. The CDR3 runs from the conserved cysteine through the conserved F or W.

cdr3_length	v_call	cdr3_aa
18	TRBV13	CASSLVQGIEAGANVLTF
14	TRBV6-6	CASSYGTGGSEQYF
14	TRBV5-1	CASSPGQGTDTQYF
13	TRBV27	CASTRTGNTEAFF
15	TRBV3-1/TRBV3-2	CASSQSQGWTSPLHF
15	TRBV28	CASSLSDRGIDTQYF
14	TRBV9	CASSMTSGYNEQFF
14	TRBV7-2	CASSRDRVGPEQFF
13	TRBV29-1	CSVVLAGLYEQYF
12	TRBV19	CASQEYNSPLHF
19	TRBV18	CASSPPLLERSTVPYEQYF
15	TRBV5-1	CASSLLLGRKETQYF
15	TRBV7-7	CASSLGGGLGETQYF
17	TRBV10-2	CASSLSGGAPRSAEAFF
12	TRBV18	CASSGDRHHFHF
13	TRBV7-9	CASSSGLAYEQYF
15	TRBV9	CASSVDGLSTDTQYF
15	TRBV5-1	CASSWGAGHSYEQYF
16	TRBV19	CASSIDWGQFNQPQHF
15	TRBV14	CASSHGGTGRETQYF
13	TRBV7-8	CASSVGVNEKLFF
15	TRBV2	CASSEGAGVNQPQHF
14	TRBV27	CASSGRDRHWEQFF
15	TRBV19	CASSIVQGLGTEAFF
17	TRBV19	CASSTTWDTGTSYGYTF
15	TRBV6-5	CASSLSQGDRNIQYF
17	TRBV4-2	CASSLPAAGGLSNEQFF
15	TRBV4-2	CASSQIQGGDTEAFF
15	TRBV6-4	CASSDGQGAYDTQYF
15	TRBV4-1	CASSQSDRRTDTQYF
14	TRBV27	CASSPGLANTEAFF
15	TRBV10-1	CASRRTGKTGNTIYF
12	TRBV29-1	CSAETVNTEAFF
14	TRBV5-1	CASSSTAGANVLTF
15	TRBV30	CAWSQTALSNQPQHF
15	TRBV9	CASSVTGTENYEQYF
13	TRBV10-1	CASSGGVNTEAFF
15	TRBV27	CASSGGALNTGELFF
15	TRBV27	CASSPLGRGNQPQHF
16	TRBV28	CASSLIRTGPHYGYTF
14	TRBV6-5	CASSYSRQSYEQYF